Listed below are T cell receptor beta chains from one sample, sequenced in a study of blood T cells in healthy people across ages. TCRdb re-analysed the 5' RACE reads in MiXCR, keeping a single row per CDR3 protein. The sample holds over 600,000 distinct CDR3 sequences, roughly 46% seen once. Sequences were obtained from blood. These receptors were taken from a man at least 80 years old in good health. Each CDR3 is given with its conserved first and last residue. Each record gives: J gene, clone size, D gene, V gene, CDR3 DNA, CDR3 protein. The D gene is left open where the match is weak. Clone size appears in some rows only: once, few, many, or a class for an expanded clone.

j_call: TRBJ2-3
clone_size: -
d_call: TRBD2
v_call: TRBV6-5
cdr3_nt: TGTGCCAGCAGTTACTCAGCCGGGACTAGCGGGAACACAGATACGCAGTATTTT
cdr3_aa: CASSYSAGTSGNTDTQYF

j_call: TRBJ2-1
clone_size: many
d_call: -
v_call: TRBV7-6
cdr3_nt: TGTGCCAGCAGCTTAGCGGCGCGGGGCATTTACAATGAGCAGTTCTTC
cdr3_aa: CASSLAARGIYNEQFF

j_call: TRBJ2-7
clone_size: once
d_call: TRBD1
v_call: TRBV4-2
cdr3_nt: TGTGCCAGCAGCCAAGAAGGGGGACAGGGTGACGAGCAGTACTTC
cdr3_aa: CASSQEGGQGDEQYF

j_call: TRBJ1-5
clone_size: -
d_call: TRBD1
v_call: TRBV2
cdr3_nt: TGTGCCAGCAGTGAAGGACAGGGCGAACAGCCCCAGCATTTT
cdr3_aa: CASSEGQGEQPQHF

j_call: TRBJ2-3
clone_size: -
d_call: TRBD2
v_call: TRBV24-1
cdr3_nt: TGTGCCACCAGTGATTTGAAGCTAGCGGGGGGGCAAGATACGCAGTATTTT
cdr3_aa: CATSDLKLAGGQDTQYF

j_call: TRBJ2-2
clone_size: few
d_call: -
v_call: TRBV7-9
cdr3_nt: TGTGCCAGCAGCTTAGGGAGGGAGCTGTTTTTT
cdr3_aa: CASSLGRELFF

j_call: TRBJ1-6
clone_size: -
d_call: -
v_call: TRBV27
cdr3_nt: TGTGCCAGCAGTTTTGGGAGGGCCTATAATTCACCCCTCCACTTT
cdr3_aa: CASSFGRAYNSPLHF

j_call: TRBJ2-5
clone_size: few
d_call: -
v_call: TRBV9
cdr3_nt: TGTGCCAGCAGCGTATTCGCAGGGGCGCCGGAAAGAGAGACCCAGTACTTC
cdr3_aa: CASSVFAGAPERETQYF

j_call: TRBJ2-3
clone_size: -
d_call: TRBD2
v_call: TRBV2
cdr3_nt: TGTGCCTGCAGGACTAGCGGAGATTCTAGCACAGATACGCAGTATTTT
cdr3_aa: CACRTSGDSSTDTQYF

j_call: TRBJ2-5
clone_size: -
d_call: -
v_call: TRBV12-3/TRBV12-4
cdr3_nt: TGTACCAGCACTTTAATGACCTCAGGGGAGTTTATGGGGGAGACCCAGTACTTC
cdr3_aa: CTSTLMTSGEFMGETQYF

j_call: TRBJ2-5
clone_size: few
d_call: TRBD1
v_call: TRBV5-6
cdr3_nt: TGTGCCAGCAGCCTCAACACGGGACAGCTCGAGACCCAGTACTTC
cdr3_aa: CASSLNTGQLETQYF

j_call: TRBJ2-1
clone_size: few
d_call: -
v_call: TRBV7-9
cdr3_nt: TGTGCCAGCAGCTTTAGGCCGAATGAGCAGTTCTTC
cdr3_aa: CASSFRPNEQFF

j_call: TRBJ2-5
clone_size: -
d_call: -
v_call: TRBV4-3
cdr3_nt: TGCGCCAGCAGCCAAGACTGGGGCTTGGAGACCCAGTACTTC
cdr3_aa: CASSQDWGLETQYF

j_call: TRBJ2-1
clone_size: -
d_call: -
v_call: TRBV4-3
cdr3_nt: TGCGGCAGCGGCCAAGAAGTGAATATCAATGAGCAGTTCTTC
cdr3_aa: CGSGQEVNINEQFF

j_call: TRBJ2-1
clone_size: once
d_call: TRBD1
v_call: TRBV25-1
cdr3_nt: TGTGCCAGCAGTGAATATTCGGGACAGCACAATGAGCAGTTCTTC
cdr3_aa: CASSEYSGQHNEQFF

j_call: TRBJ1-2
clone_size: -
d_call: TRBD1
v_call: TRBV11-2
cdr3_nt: TGTGCCAGCAGCCCTGGTCCGGGACAGGGGCCGCTTATCTATGGCTACACCTTC
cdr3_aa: CASSPGPGQGPLIYGYTF

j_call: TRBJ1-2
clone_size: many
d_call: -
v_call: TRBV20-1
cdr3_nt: TGCAGTGCTAGTCTAAGGACAGAAAACTATGGCTACACCTTC
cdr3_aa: CSASLRTENYGYTF

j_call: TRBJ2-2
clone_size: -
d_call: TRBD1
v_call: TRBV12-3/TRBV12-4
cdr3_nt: TGTGCCAGCAGTATGGGACAGGCGGCCCTGGAGCTGTTTTTT
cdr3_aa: CASSMGQAALELFF

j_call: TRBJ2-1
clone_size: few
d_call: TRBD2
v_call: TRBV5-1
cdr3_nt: TGCGCCAGCCTTCGGACTAGCGGGAGTAATGAGCAGTTCTTC
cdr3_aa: CASLRTSGSNEQFF

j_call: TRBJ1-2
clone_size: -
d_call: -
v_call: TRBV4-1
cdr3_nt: TGCGCCAGCAGCCAACCGCGACAGCTTAACTATGGCTACACCTTC
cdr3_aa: CASSQPRQLNYGYTF

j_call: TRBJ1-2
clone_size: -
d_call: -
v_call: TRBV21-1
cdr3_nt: TGTGCCAGCAGCGCAACGTGCTATTGTCCCGGGACAGGGTATGGCTACACCTTC
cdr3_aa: CASSATCYCPGTGYGYTF

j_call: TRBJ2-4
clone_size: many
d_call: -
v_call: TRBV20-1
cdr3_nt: TGCAGTGCTGGGGTCCTAGCCAAAAACATTCAGTACTTC
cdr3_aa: CSAGVLAKNIQYF

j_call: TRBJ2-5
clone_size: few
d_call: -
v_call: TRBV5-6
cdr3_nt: TGTGCCAGCAGCTTGGTCCGGGAGTTAACGTACCAAGAGACCCAGTACTTC
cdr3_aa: CASSLVRELTYQETQYF

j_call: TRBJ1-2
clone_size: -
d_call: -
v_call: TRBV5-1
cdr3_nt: TGCGCCAGTTCGCTGGGGGCAACGGACATCTATGGCTACACCTTC
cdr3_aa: CASSLGATDIYGYTF

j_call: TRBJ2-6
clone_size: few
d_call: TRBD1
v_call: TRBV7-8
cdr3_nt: TGTGCCAGCACCAGGTCAGGGGGCGGTTCTGGGGCCAACGTCCTGACTTTC
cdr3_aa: CASTRSGGGSGANVLTF

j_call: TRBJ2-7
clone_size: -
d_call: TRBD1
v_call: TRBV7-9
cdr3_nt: TGTGCCAGCAGCTTATCGGGACAGGAGGCCAACGAGCAGTACTTC
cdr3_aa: CASSLSGQEANEQYF

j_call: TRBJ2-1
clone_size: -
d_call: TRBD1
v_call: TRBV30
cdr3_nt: TGTGCCTGGAGTGGACAGGGCATTGTTGAGCAGTTCTTC
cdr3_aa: CAWSGQGIVEQFF

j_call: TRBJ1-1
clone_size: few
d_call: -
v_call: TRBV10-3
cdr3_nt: TGTGCCACCCGGTCCATCAACACTGAAGCTTTCTTT
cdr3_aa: CATRSINTEAFF

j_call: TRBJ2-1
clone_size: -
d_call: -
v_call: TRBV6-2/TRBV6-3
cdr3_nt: TGTGCCAGCAAACGGGACGGTTTCAATGAGCAGTTCTTC
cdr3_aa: CASKRDGFNEQFF

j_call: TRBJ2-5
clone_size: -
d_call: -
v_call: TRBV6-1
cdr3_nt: TGTGCCAGCAGTCAAAACAGGGCCCCCCAAGAGACCCAGTACTTC
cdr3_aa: CASSQNRAPQETQYF

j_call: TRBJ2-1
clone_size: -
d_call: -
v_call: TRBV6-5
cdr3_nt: TGTGCCAGCAGTTACCGCGCTGGGGGGACCCCGGAGGCCAATGAGCAGTTCTTC
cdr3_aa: CASSYRAGGTPEANEQFF

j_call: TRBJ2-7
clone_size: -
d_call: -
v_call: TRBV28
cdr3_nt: TGTGCCAGCAGTTTAACGGGAGTGACAAGGAATGAGCAGTACTTC
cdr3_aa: CASSLTGVTRNEQYF

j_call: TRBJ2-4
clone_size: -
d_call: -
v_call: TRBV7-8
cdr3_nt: TGTGCCAGCAGCTTAGGGACTAATTTAAACATTCAGTACTTC
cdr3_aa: CASSLGTNLNIQYF

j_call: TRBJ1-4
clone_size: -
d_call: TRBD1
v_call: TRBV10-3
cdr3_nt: TGTGCCATCAGTGAGTTGCGGACAGGGCATGAAAAACTGTTTTTT
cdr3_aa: CAISELRTGHEKLFF

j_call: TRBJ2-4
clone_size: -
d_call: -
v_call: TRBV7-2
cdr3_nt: TGTGCCAGCAGCCGGTCGGTCTTAGCCAAAAACATTCAGTACTTC
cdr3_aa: CASSRSVLAKNIQYF

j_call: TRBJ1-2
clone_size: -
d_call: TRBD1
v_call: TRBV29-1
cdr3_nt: TGCAGCGTTGAACCAGGGGGCCACTATGGCTACACCTTC
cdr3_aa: CSVEPGGHYGYTF

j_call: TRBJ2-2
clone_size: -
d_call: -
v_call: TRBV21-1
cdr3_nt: TGTGCCAGCACTCCGATGGGACCTGACATGGACGGGGAGCTGTTTTTT
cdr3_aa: CASTPMGPDMDGELFF

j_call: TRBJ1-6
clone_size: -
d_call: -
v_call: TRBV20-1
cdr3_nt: TGCAGTGCTAGTCGTGAGAATTCACCCCTCCACTTT
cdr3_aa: CSASRENSPLHF

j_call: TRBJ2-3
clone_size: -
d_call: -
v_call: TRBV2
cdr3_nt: TGTGCCAGCAAGATTCTAGCAGCAGATACGCAGTATTTT
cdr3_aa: CASKILAADTQYF